This T cell receptor beta chain was identified in a study of neurological immune-mediated disorders. General study results and limits: The study found no CDR3 amino acid sequences shared by expanded clones across subjects, suggesting private repertoires in all groups.

The unsorted libraries originated from 2 million PBMCs kept at -80 C. There are many counts of this clonotype. Its cognate antigen is unknown. Over 170 million TCR-beta sequences, together covering 15-18 subjects, were produced by every individual sequencing run that was carried out. MiXCR, run by TCRdb on the 5' RACE reads, gives a single entry per CDR3 protein. The sample yields about 69,000 distinct CDR3 sequences, less than 4% seen once. The sample was PBMCs. The receptor was isolated from a man aged 25-40 years with multiple sclerosis.

In DNA form, the CDR3 reads TGTGCCAGCAGTAGGGAAGGCGCTGGGGGCACCGGGGAGCTGTTTTTT. It is translated as CASSREGAGGTGELFF. The chain joins TRBV6-5 to TRBJ2-2; D may correspond to TRBD1 or TRBD2 (5 bases each). V dropped 5 bases and J dropped 4 bases, with 17 bases sitting between them. This CDR3 contains 16 residues. Germline assignment: CDR1 MNHEY and CDR2 SVGAGI.